The T cell receptor beta chain under discussion was sequenced for a study of blood T cell repertoires in COVID-19 (TCRdb year 2020). Study-wide context: Collaborator samples came from the United States, Italy and Spain and covered acute and convalescent phases of COVID-19. The prospective study material was composed of cDNA or gDNA derived from T cells, B-cell-depleted T cells, or PBMCs. Deeply sampled blood TCRbeta repertoires from subjects exposed to, actively infected with, or recovered from COVID-19 were included in the dataset. The repertoires were made available in a free public database intended to serve as a resource for research on the immune response to SARS-CoV-2. Samples were obtained from the ongoing ImmuneRACE study (first 160 participants) and from 1,200 or so subjects provided by 6 global collaborators. Sample metadata almost always included a de-identified subject ID, COVID-19 status, age in years and sex. Where available, HLA class I and class II types were obtained from metadata supplied by the sample provider rather than from assay-based typing.

As encoded in the germline V gene (reference sequence), CDR1 is MNHNY while CDR2 is SVGAGI. Including the terminal cysteine and phenylalanine, the CDR3 comprises 13 residues. Solely the CDR3 DNA is kept, with 39 bases framed from the first base. Between the V and J ends, shortened by 4 bases and 7 bases respectively, the junction contains 11 bases. Results the study describes overall, beyond this receptor: How much clinical and demographic metadata was included differed by source and by participant, and the metadata was provided uncurated.

Worth noting for this clone: What this receptor recognizes is not known. Base qualities are missing; no much larger clone stands one base away.

Whole blood was collected in K2EDTA tubes by collaborating institutions according to the institutions' own protocols. For TCRbeta analysis, collaborators shipped samples as frozen whole blood, isolated PBMCs, or DNA extracted from either of those sample types. The immunoSEQ Assay, a bias-controlled multiplex PCR, was used to amplify TCRbeta CDR3 regions from genomic DNA. On the authors' methods: The number of nucleated cells in each sample was estimated by amplification of reference gene primers within the assay. To quantify the absolute abundance of each unique TCRbeta CDR3 rearrangement, sequence reads were collapsed and filtered. For each sample, productive Simpson clonality was calculated by taking the square root of Simpson's diversity index across productive rearrangements. Drawn from immuneACCESS, this table holds only the in-frame rearrangements with V and J called that TCRdb kept. Clones are partly lost; checked studies trace under half to an unresolved V gene and leave the rest unexplained. For V, J and clone size, that table is used; D and trimming come from the DNA. The sample contains fewer than 25,000 clones, roughly 90% of them found a single time. Under 6.5% of the sample is in the top ten clones.

This clonotype was sampled from a human donor in a cohort sampled during active COVID-19. The V gene is TRBV6-6 and the J gene is TRBJ1-5; no D gene can be assigned with confidence. The sequenced sample consisted of peripheral blood. CDR3 reads: CASSSRSGQPQHF. At the DNA level, the sequence is TGTGCCAGCAGTTCCAGAAGCGGCCAGCCCCAGCATTTT.